This T cell receptor beta chain was sequenced during a study of T cell responses to AZD1222 COVID-19 vaccine. On the study more broadly: Second-dose intervals of approximately 4 or approximately 12 weeks were pooled. Points from the study as a whole: Within unmutated variant regions lay the reported targets of nearly half of spike-specific TCRs. CD4 TCRs covered the whole spike, strongest at regions 160-218 and 743-854. Baseline seropositivity occurred in only a handful of AZD1222 recipients.

Here immunoSEQ multiplex PCR was the method, and the copy in TCRdb shows in-frame clones only, minus some. The sample includes tens of thousands of clones, less than 90% of them seen just once. This CDR3 spans 12 amino acids. V was cut by 3 bases and J by 7 bases, with 12 bases left in between. Germline assignment: CDR1 SQVTM and CDR2 ANQGSEA. Details on this clone: Its antigen is as yet unknown.

Specimen: peripheral blood, collected on day 0 of AZD1222 vaccination. The rearrangement uses TRBV29-1 and TRBJ1-2; D is ambiguous. This receptor was taken from an adult in good health. This chain's CDR3 is CSVDFGVSGYTF. The CDR3 DNA follows: TGCAGCGTTGACTTCGGGGTGAGTGGCTACACCTTC.